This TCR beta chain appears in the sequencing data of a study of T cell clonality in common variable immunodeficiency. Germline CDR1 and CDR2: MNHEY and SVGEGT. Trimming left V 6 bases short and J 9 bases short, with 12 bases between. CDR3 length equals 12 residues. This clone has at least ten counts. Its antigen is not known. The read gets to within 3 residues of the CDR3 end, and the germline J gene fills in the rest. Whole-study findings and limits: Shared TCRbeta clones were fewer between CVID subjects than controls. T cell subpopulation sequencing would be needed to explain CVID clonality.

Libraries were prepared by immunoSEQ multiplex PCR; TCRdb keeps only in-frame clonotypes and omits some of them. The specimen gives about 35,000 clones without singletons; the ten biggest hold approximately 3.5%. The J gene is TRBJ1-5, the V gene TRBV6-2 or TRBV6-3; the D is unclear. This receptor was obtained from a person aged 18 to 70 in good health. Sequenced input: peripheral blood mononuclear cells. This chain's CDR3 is CASSYREGPQHF. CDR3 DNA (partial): TGTGCCAGCAGCTATCGAGAGGGGCCC.